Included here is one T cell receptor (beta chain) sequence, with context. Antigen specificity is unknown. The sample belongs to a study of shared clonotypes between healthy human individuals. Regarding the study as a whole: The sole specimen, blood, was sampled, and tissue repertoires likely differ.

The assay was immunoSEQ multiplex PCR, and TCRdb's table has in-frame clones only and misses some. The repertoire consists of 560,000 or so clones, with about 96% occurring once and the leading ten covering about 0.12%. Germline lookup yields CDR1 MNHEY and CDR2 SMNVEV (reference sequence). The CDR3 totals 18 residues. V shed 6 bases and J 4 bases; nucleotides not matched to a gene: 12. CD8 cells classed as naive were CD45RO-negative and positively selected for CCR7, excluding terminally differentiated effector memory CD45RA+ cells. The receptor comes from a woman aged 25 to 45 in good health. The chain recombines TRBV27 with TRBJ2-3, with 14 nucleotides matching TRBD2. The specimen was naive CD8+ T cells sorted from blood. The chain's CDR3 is CASRKTGTSGRLPDTQYF. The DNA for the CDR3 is TGTGCCAGCAGAAAAACCGGGACTAGCGGGAGACTGCCAGATACGCAGTATTTT.